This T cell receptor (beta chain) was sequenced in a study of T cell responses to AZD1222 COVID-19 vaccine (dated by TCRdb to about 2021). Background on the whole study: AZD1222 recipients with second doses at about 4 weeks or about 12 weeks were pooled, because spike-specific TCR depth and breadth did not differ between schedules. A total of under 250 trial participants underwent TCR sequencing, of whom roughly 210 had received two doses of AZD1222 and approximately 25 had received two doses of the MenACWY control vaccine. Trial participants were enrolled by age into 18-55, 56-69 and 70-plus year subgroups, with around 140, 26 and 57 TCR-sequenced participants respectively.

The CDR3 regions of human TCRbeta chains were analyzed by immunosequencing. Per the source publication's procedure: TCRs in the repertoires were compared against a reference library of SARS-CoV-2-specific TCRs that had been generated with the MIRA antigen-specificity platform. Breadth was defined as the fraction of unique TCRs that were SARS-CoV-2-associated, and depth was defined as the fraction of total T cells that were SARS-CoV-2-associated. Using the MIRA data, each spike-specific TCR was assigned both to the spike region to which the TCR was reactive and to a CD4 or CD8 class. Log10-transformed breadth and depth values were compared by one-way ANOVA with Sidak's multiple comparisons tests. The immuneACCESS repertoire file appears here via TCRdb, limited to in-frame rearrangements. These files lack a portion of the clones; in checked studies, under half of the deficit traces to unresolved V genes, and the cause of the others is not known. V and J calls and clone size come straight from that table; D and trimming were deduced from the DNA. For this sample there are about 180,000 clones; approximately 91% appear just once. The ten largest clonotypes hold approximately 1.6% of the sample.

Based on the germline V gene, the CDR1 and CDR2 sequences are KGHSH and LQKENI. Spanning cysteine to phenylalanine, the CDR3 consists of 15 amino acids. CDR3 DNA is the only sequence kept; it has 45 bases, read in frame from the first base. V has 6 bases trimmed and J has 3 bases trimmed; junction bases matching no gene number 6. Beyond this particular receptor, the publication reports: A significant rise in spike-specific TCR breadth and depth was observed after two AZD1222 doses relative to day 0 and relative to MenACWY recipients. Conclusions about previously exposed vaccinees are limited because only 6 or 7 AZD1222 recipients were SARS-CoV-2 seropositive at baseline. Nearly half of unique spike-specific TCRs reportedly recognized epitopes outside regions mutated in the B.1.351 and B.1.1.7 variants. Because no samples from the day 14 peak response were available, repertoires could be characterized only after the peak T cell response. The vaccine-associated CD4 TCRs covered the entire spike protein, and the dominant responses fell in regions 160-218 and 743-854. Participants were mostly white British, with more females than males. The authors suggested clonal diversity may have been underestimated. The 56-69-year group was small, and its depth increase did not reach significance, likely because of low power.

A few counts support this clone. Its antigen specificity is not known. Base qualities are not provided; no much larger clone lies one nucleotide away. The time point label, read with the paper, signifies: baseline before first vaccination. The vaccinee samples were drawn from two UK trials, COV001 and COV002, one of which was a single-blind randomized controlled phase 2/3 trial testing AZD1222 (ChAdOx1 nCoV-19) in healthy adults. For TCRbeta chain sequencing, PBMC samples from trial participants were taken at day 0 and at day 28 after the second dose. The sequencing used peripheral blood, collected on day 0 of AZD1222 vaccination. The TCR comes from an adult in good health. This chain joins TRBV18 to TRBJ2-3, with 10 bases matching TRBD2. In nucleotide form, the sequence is TGTGCCAGCTCTTCTAGCGGGAGTACGACAGATACGCAGTATTTT. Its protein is CASSSSGSTTDTQYF.